The 21 T cell receptor beta chains in this list originate from one sample, sequenced in a study of T cell responses to AZD1222 COVID-19 vaccine. TCRdb's copy holds only in-frame clones and misses some; the assay was immunoSEQ multiplex PCR. The sample consists of 95,000 to 110,000 clones, 92% of them appearing once. Sample: peripheral blood, taken 28 days after the second AZD1222 dose. Receptors originate from an adult who received the AZD1222 COVID-19 vaccine.

This sequence joins TRBV10-3 and TRBJ2-1; D remains ambiguous. Germline V gene lookup returns CDR1 ENHRY and CDR2 SYGVKD. The CDR3 sequence is 15 residues long. Trimming left V 0 bases short and J 10 bases short, with 16 bases between. The CDR3 here is CAISESDAQTGEQFF. The CDR3 coding sequence is TGTGCCATCAGTGAGTCGGACGCCCAAACGGGCGAGCAGTTCTTC.

The CDR3 DNA reads TGCAGTGCTAGTCTTAGCGGGAGTACAGATACGCAGTATTTT. It codes for CSASLSGSTDTQYF. This chain uses TRBV20-1 with TRBJ2-3; TRBD2 matches at 9 bases. This CDR3 spans 14 amino acids. The germline V gene has CDR1 DFQATT and CDR2 SNEGSKA (reference sequence). After removal of 3 bases from V and 3 bases from J, the junction contained 4 bases not matched to a gene.

The rearrangement joins TRBV3-1 (or the pseudogene TRBV3-2) to TRBJ1-1; D remains unclear. The germline gives CDR1 LGHDT, CDR2 YNNKEL (reference sequence). The CDR3 covers 13 residues. Trimming removed 0 bases from V and 9 bases from J, with 11 bases in between. The CDR3 DNA is TGTGCCAGCAGCCAAGACACGGGGTCCCAAGCTTTCTTT. This encodes CASSQDTGSQAFF.

The chain joins TRBV6-5 to TRBJ1-3; D not resolved. There are 15 residues in the CDR3. V lost 6 bases and J lost 4, with 16 bases in between. Germline values: CDR1 MNHEY, CDR2 SVGAGI. CDR3 residues: CASRAATQVGNTIYF. CDR3 sequence (DNA): TGTGCCAGCAGGGCTGCGACCCAGGTGGGAAACACCATATATTTT.

J is TRBJ2-7 and V is TRBV9; D is unresolved. The CDR3 contains 15 residues. Trimming took off 2 bases at V and 4 bases at J, with 16 bases between the two ends. Germline V CDR1 and CDR2: SGDLS, YYNGEE. This chain's CDR3 is CASSVAAMGIYEQYF. The CDR3 DNA reads as TGTGCCAGCAGCGTGGCTGCGATGGGAATATACGAGCAGTACTTC.

The rearrangement joins TRBV19 to TRBJ1-1; possibly TRBD1 for D (5 bases). Per germline, CDR1 LNHDA and CDR2 SQIVND (reference sequence). The CDR3 extends over 17 amino acids. The V end was cut by 7 bases, the J end by 4 bases, with 25 bases between. This chain's CDR3 is CASNTRAVGVTFTEAFF. The CDR3 DNA reads TGTGCCAGTAACACCCGCGCGGTGGGGGTGACCTTCACTGAAGCTTTCTTT.

This chain uses TRBV7-2 with TRBJ2-5; D unresolved. V was shortened by 5 bases and J by 1 base, with 20 bases between the two germline ends. CDR3 length: 17 amino acids. Germline loops: CDR1 SGHTA, CDR2 FQGNSA. CDR3 region: CASSPRTVRLTQETQYF. The CDR3 region has the DNA TGTGCCAGCAGCCCTCGGACGGTGCGGCTAACCCAAGAGACCCAGTACTTC.

V and J are TRBV29-1 and TRBJ2-5, with TRBD2 matching 8 bases. Trimming took 4 bases from V and 5 from J; bases not matched to a gene: 6. Germline loops: CDR1 SQVTM, CDR2 ANQGSEA. CDR3 length: 13 amino acids. Here the CDR3 DNA reads TGCAGCGTTGCCAGCGGGAGTGGGGAGACCCAGTACTTC. It yields the protein CSVASGSGETQYF.

The chain carries TRBV19 and TRBJ1-2, with TRBD1 identical over 7 bases. V lost 5 bases to trimming and J lost 3 bases; unmatched junction nucleotides: 6. Germline values: CDR1 LNHDA, CDR2 SQIVND (reference sequence). The CDR3 has 14 residues. CDR3 DNA sequence: TGTGCCAGTAGTGCGACAGGGTCGGACTATGGCTACACCTTC. It yields the protein CASSATGSDYGYTF.

V is TRBV21-1 and J is TRBJ1-5. TRBV21-1 is tagged as a pseudogene. The length of the CDR3 is 14 residues. The CDR3 region has the DNA TGTGCCAGCCGAGTGGAGGGTCTCAATCAGCCCCAGCATTTT. It translates to CASRVEGLNQPQHF.

DNA for the CDR3: TGTGCCAGCAGGAACGACAGGGGAGACTATGGCTACACCTTC. It yields the protein CASRNDRGDYGYTF. V and J are TRBV6-5 and TRBJ1-2, with TRBD1 matching 8 bases. Germline lookup yields CDR1 MNHEY and CDR2 SVGAGI. The CDR3 sequence is 14 residues long. V gave up 6 bases and J gave up 3 bases; unmatched junction bases: 6.

This chain joins TRBV7-8 and TRBJ2-7, with D uncertain. V was shortened by 5 bases and J by 2 bases, with 10 bases between the two germline ends. The germline gives CDR1 SGHVS, CDR2 FQNEAQ. This CDR3 has 13 residues. CDR3 in amino acids: CASSQTRTYEQYF. The CDR3 DNA reads TGTGCCAGCAGCCAGACGAGGACCTACGAGCAGTACTTC.

The chain links TRBV27 to TRBJ1-4; perhaps TRBD1 as D (5 bases). The CDR3 runs 14 residues. V was shortened by 8 bases and J by 4 bases, with 14 bases between the two germline ends. Germline V CDR1 and CDR2: MNHEY, SMNVEV (reference sequence). In nucleotides, the CDR3 is TGTGCCAGCTCCATGGGGGGAGTTAATGAAAAACTGTTTTTT. Protein product: CASSMGGVNEKLFF.

The table lists this clone with a few counts. This chain connects TRBV30 to TRBJ1-2, with a tentative D call TRBD1 (6 bases). In germline, CDR1 is GTSNPN, CDR2 SVGIG (reference sequence). V was pared by 4 bases and J by 0 bases, with 12 bases between. The CDR3 is 14 residues long. The CDR3, as DNA: TGTGCCTGGACCCTGGACAGATCTAACTATGGCTACACCTTC. Its protein is CAWTLDRSNYGYTF.

The chain employs TRBV28 and TRBJ1-2; 8 bases line up with TRBD1. This CDR3 has 14 amino acids. V shed 5 bases and J 4 bases; nucleotides not matched to a gene: 6. CDR1 MDHEN and CDR2 SYDVKM come from the germline V gene. The CDR3 DNA reads TGTGCCAGCAGTACCCCTACAGGGGGCTATGGCTACACCTTC. This gives the protein CASSTPTGGYGYTF.

The gene calls are TRBV10-2 and TRBJ2-2; TRBD1 or TRBD2 may be the D gene (5 bases each). Trimming removed 8 bases at V and 4 bases at J, with 14 bases between. The CDR3 length is 14 residues. Per germline, CDR1 WSHSY and CDR2 SAAADI. In DNA, the CDR3 is TGCGCCAGCCTAATGGACGGGGCCACCGGGGAGCTGTTTTTT. This codes for CASLMDGATGELFF.

The chain couples TRBV5-5 to TRBJ1-3; D is unclear. The V end was cut by 0 bases, the J end by 2 bases, with 15 bases between. The CDR3 runs 17 residues. Germline CDR1 reads SGHKS; CDR2 reads YYEKEE (reference sequence). For the CDR3, the DNA is TGTGCCAGCAGCTTGGCCAGGTTAAAACAAGCTGGAAACACCATATATTTT. Translated, it gives CASSLARLKQAGNTIYF. The variable domain in full, completed from reference TRBV5-5 and TRBJ1-3, reads DAGVTQSPTHLIKTRGQQVTLRCSPISGHKSVSWYQQVLGQGPQFIFQYYEKEERGRGNFPDRFSARQFPNYSSELNVNALLLGDSALYLCASSLARLKQAGNTIYFGEGSWLTVV.

This clone appeared a few times. This chain links TRBV25-1 with TRBJ2-1; tentatively, D is TRBD2 (6 bases). The germline V gene has CDR1 MGHDK and CDR2 SYGVNS. V lost 9 bases and J 1 base, leaving 19 bases between the germline ends. This CDR3 comprises 16 residues. CDR3 residues: CARINVGGLSYNEQFF. CDR3 in DNA: TGTGCCAGGATTAACGTCGGGGGACTGTCCTACAATGAGCAGTTCTTC.

The V gene is TRBV4-1, the J gene TRBJ1-6, with a tentative D call TRBD1 (5 bases). V was pared by 3 bases and J by 7 bases, with 10 bases between. Germline CDR1 and CDR2: MGHRA and YSYEKL. There are 14 residues in the CDR3. CDR3 sequence reads: CASSQPGGNSPLHF. CDR3 DNA: TGCGCCAGCAGCCAGCCCGGGGGAAATTCACCCCTCCACTTT.

This chain links TRBV6-2 or TRBV6-3 with TRBJ1-1, with D hard to call. The V gene's germline CDR1 is MNHEY and CDR2 SVGEGT. V was pared by 2 bases and J by 5 bases, with 6 bases between. The length of the CDR3 is 12 residues. CDR3 sequence: CASSYHLTEAFF. For the CDR3, the DNA is TGTGCCAGCAGTTACCACCTTACTGAAGCTTTCTTT.

The chain joins TRBV6-1 to TRBJ1-4; no reliable D call. This CDR3 is built from 14 residues. Germline CDR1 and CDR2: MNHNS and SASEGT. Trimming shortened V by 0 bases and J by 7 bases, and 9 bases separated the two germline ends. The CDR3 reads CASSEAGIGEKLFF. The CDR3 bases are TGTGCCAGCAGTGAAGCGGGGATAGGTGAAAAACTGTTTTTT.